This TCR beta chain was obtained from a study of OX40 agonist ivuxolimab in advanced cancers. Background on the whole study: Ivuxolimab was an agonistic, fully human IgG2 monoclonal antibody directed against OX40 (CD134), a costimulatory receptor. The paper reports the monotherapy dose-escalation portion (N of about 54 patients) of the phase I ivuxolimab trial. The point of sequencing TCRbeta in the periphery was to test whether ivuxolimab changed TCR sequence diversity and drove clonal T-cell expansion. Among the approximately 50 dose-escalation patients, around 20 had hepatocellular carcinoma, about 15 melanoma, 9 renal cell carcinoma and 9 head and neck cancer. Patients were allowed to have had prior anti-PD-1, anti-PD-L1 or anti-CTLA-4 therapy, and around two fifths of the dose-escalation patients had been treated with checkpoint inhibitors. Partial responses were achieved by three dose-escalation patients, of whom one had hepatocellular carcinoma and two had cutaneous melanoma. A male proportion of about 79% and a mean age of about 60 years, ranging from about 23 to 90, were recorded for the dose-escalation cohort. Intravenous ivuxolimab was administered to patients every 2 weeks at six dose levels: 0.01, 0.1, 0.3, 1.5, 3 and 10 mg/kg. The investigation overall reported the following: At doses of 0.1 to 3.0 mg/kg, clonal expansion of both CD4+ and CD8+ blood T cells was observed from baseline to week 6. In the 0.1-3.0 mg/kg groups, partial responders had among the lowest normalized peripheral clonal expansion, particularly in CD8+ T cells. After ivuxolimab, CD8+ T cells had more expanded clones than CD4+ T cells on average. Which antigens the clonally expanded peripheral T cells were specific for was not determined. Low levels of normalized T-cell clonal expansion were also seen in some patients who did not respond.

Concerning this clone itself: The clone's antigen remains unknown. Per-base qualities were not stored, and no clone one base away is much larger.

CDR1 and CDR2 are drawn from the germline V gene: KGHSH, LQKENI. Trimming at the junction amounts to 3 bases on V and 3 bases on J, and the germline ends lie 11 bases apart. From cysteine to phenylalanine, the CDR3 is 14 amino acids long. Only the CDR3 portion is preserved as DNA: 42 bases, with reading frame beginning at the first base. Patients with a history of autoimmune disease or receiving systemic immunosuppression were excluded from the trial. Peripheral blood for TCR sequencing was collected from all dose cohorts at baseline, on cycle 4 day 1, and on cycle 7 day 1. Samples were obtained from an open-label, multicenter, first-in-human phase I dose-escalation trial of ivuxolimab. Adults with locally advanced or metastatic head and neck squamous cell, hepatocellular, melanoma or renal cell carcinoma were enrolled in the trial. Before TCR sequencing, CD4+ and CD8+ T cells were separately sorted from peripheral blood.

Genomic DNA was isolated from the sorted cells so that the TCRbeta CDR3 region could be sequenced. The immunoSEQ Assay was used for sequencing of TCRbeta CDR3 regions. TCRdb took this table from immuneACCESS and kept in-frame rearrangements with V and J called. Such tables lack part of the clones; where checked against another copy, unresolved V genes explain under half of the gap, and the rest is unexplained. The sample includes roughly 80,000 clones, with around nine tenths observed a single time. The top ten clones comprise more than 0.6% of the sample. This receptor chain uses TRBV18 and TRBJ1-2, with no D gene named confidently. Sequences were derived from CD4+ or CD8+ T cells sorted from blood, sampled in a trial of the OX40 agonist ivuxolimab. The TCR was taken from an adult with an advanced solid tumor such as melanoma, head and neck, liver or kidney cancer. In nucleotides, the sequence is TGTGCCAGCTCACCCGCAGAGAGGTACTATGGCTACACCTTC. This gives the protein CASSPAERYYGYTF.